Listed below are T cell receptor beta chains from one sample, sequenced in a study of T-cell memory formation after mild COVID-19. Each CDR3 protein gets one entry after TCRdb re-called the 5' RACE reads with MiXCR. The table shows about half a million distinct CDR3 sequences, with roughly 18% occurring only once. The sequencing sample was made of PBMCs or a T cell subset sorted from them (not recorded which). Receptor source: an adult woman who had mild COVID-19 (a few samples of this study predate the infection). Cell type and time point are not known. Each CDR3 is given with its conserved first and last residue. Each record gives: V gene, D gene, clone size, J gene, CDR3 length, CDR3 protein, CDR3 DNA. The D gene is left open where the match is weak. Some rows have no size entry. The others give once, few or many, or a class for an expanded clone.

v_gene: TRBV12-3/TRBV12-4; d_gene: -; abundance: many; j_gene: TRBJ1-6; len: 15; CDR3aa: CASMKQSSYNSPLHF; CDR3nt: TGTGCCAGCATGAAGCAGAGCTCCTATAATTCACCCCTCCACTTT
v_gene: TRBV12-3/TRBV12-4; d_gene: -; abundance: few; j_gene: TRBJ1-3; len: 15; CDR3aa: CASSLSVSLRNTIYF; CDR3nt: TGTGCCAGCAGTTTATCTGTTTCCCTTCGAAACACCATATATTTT
v_gene: TRBV18; d_gene: -; abundance: few; j_gene: TRBJ1-5; len: 15; CDR3aa: CASPVPIHHNQPQHF; CDR3nt: TGTGCCAGCCCTGTCCCTATACACCACAATCAGCCCCAGCATTTT
v_gene: TRBV20-1; d_gene: -; abundance: few; j_gene: TRBJ2-7; len: 16; CDR3aa: CSARDPGDVNPYEQYF; CDR3nt: TGCAGTGCTAGAGATCCAGGGGACGTTAATCCCTACGAGCAGTACTTC
v_gene: TRBV6-5; d_gene: -; abundance: -; j_gene: TRBJ2-5; len: 12; CDR3aa: CAARGPRETQYF; CDR3nt: TGTGCCGCTCGGGGGCCTAGGGAGACCCAGTACTTC
v_gene: TRBV14; d_gene: TRBD2; abundance: -; j_gene: TRBJ2-7; len: 17; CDR3aa: CASSYLAGVGRADEQYF; CDR3nt: TGTGCCAGCAGCTACCTAGCGGGAGTCGGTCGGGCGGACGAGCAGTACTTC
v_gene: TRBV12-3/TRBV12-4; d_gene: TRBD2; abundance: -; j_gene: TRBJ2-3; len: 17; CDR3aa: CASSLFLAGLSTDTQYF; CDR3nt: TGTGCCAGCAGTTTATTCTTAGCGGGTCTCAGCACAGATACGCAGTATTTT
v_gene: TRBV7-2; d_gene: -; abundance: -; j_gene: TRBJ1-2; len: 14; CDR3aa: CASSLVRDNYGYTF; CDR3nt: TGTGCCAGCAGCTTAGTAAGAGATAACTATGGCTACACCTTC
v_gene: TRBV30; d_gene: -; abundance: few; j_gene: TRBJ2-3; len: 12; CDR3aa: CAWSELTDTQYF; CDR3nt: TGTGCCTGGAGTGAGCTCACAGATACGCAGTATTTT
v_gene: TRBV19; d_gene: -; abundance: few; j_gene: TRBJ1-1; len: 14; CDR3aa: CASSIGGANTEAFF; CDR3nt: TGTGCCAGTAGTATAGGGGGAGCGAACACTGAAGCTTTCTTT
v_gene: TRBV6-6; d_gene: TRBD2; abundance: -; j_gene: TRBJ2-3; len: 21; CDR3aa: CASRGRSEPWASGKSTDTQYF; CDR3nt: TGTGCCAGCCGGGGCCGGAGCGAGCCTTGGGCTAGCGGGAAGAGCACAGATACGCAGTATTTT
v_gene: TRBV28; d_gene: -; abundance: -; j_gene: TRBJ2-2; len: 15; CDR3aa: CASRGDEANTGELFF; CDR3nt: TGTGCCAGCAGAGGTGATGAGGCGAACACCGGGGAGCTGTTTTTT
v_gene: TRBV12-3/TRBV12-4; d_gene: -; abundance: -; j_gene: TRBJ2-7; len: 13; CDR3aa: CASSFRDPSEQYF; CDR3nt: TGTGCCAGCAGTTTCCGGGACCCCTCGGAGCAGTACTTC
v_gene: TRBV15; d_gene: -; abundance: -; j_gene: TRBJ2-7; len: 14; CDR3aa: CATSSLKGMHEQYF; CDR3nt: TGTGCCACCAGCAGCCTCAAGGGGATGCACGAGCAGTACTTC
v_gene: TRBV14; d_gene: -; abundance: few; j_gene: TRBJ2-7; len: 15; CDR3aa: CASSPRTFPSPEQYF; CDR3nt: TGTGCCAGCAGTCCAAGGACCTTCCCTTCGCCCGAGCAGTACTTC
v_gene: TRBV7-9; d_gene: -; abundance: -; j_gene: TRBJ2-5; len: 13; CDR3aa: CASSLEVTSTQYF; CDR3nt: TGTGCCAGCAGCTTAGAGGTAACGTCGACCCAGTACTTC
v_gene: TRBV9; d_gene: -; abundance: -; j_gene: TRBJ2-7; len: 14; CDR3aa: CASSLGNLIGMQYF; CDR3nt: TGTGCCAGCAGCCTAGGGAACTTAATCGGTATGCAGTACTTC
v_gene: TRBV6-2/TRBV6-3; d_gene: TRBD2; abundance: -; j_gene: TRBJ2-5; len: 15; CDR3aa: CASSSGISGQETQYF; CDR3nt: TGTGCCAGCAGTTCCGGTATTAGCGGGCAAGAGACCCAGTACTTC
v_gene: TRBV5-6; d_gene: -; abundance: -; j_gene: TRBJ2-5; len: 13; CDR3aa: CASSLLKQETQYF; CDR3nt: TGTGCCAGCAGCTTGCTGAAGCAAGAGACCCAGTACTTC
v_gene: TRBV11-2; d_gene: TRBD2; abundance: once; j_gene: TRBJ2-3; len: 16; CDR3aa: CASRIYGGASTDTQYF; CDR3nt: TGTGCCAGCAGAATTTACGGGGGGGCGAGCACAGATACGCAGTATTTT
v_gene: TRBV2; d_gene: -; abundance: -; j_gene: TRBJ2-1; len: 15; CDR3aa: CASRATRGGRNEQFF; CDR3nt: TGTGCCAGCAGGGCTACGAGGGGCGGTCGTAATGAGCAGTTCTTC
v_gene: TRBV6-5; d_gene: -; abundance: few; j_gene: TRBJ2-3; len: 19; CDR3aa: CASSYSRAGAHFRTDTQYF; CDR3nt: TGTGCCAGCAGTTACTCGAGGGCGGGGGCACACTTTCGCACAGATACGCAGTATTTT
v_gene: TRBV19; d_gene: -; abundance: -; j_gene: TRBJ1-2; len: 15; CDR3aa: CASSRQVSSNYGYTF; CDR3nt: TGTGCCAGTAGTAGACAGGTCTCCTCTAACTATGGCTACACCTTC
v_gene: TRBV4-2; d_gene: TRBD2; abundance: many; j_gene: TRBJ2-7; len: 15; CDR3aa: CASSQGTSGTYEQYF; CDR3nt: TGCGCCAGCAGCCAAGGGACTAGCGGGACCTACGAGCAGTACTTC
v_gene: TRBV7-9; d_gene: -; abundance: few; j_gene: TRBJ1-1; len: 14; CDR3aa: CASSFRGMNTEAFF; CDR3nt: TGTGCCAGCAGCTTCCGGGGGATGAACACTGAAGCTTTCTTT
v_gene: TRBV5-1; d_gene: -; abundance: -; j_gene: TRBJ1-5; len: 14; CDR3aa: CASSSDGRNQPQHF; CDR3nt: TGCGCCAGCAGCTCGGACGGACGCAATCAGCCCCAGCATTTT
v_gene: TRBV6-5; d_gene: -; abundance: few; j_gene: TRBJ2-7; len: 16; CDR3aa: CASSYSGGASSYEQYF; CDR3nt: TGTGCCAGCAGTTACTCGGGCGGGGCATCCTCCTACGAGCAGTACTTC
v_gene: TRBV7-9; d_gene: TRBD2; abundance: -; j_gene: TRBJ2-7; len: 15; CDR3aa: CASSFWGGGLHEQYF; CDR3nt: TGTGCCAGCAGCTTTTGGGGCGGGGGTCTCCACGAGCAGTACTTC
v_gene: TRBV7-9; d_gene: -; abundance: few; j_gene: TRBJ1-1; len: 13; CDR3aa: CASSLTTNTEAFF; CDR3nt: TGTGCCAGCAGCCTAACTACGAACACTGAAGCTTTCTTT
v_gene: TRBV24-1; d_gene: TRBD2; abundance: few; j_gene: TRBJ2-1; len: 14; CDR3aa: CATSGTSVYNEQFF; CDR3nt: TGTGCCACCAGTGGGACTAGCGTCTACAATGAGCAGTTCTTC
v_gene: TRBV3-1; d_gene: TRBD2; abundance: -; j_gene: TRBJ2-7; len: 15; CDR3aa: CASSFEGLAGIEQYF; CDR3nt: TGTGCCAGTTCCTTCGAGGGACTAGCGGGGATCGAGCAGTACTTC
v_gene: TRBV9; d_gene: -; abundance: few; j_gene: TRBJ1-1; len: 14; CDR3aa: CASSVEDGHTEAFF; CDR3nt: TGTGCCAGCAGCGTAGAGGACGGTCACACTGAAGCTTTCTTT
v_gene: TRBV5-1; d_gene: -; abundance: few; j_gene: TRBJ2-7; len: 15; CDR3aa: CASSLAPGAYHEQYF; CDR3nt: TGCGCCAGCAGCTTGGCCCCTGGGGCCTACCACGAGCAGTACTTC
v_gene: TRBV5-1; d_gene: TRBD2; abundance: many; j_gene: TRBJ2-1; len: 16; CDR3aa: CASSLELAGGSNEQFF; CDR3nt: TGCGCCAGCAGCTTGGAACTAGCGGGAGGTTCCAATGAGCAGTTCTTC
v_gene: TRBV6-1; d_gene: -; abundance: -; j_gene: TRBJ1-1; len: 11; CDR3aa: CASSEWTSAFF; CDR3nt: TGTGCCAGCAGTGAATGGACTTCAGCTTTCTTT
v_gene: TRBV12-3/TRBV12-4; d_gene: TRBD1; abundance: few; j_gene: TRBJ1-1; len: 13; CDR3aa: CASSFGQATEAFF; CDR3nt: TGTGCCAGCAGTTTTGGACAGGCAACTGAAGCTTTCTTT
v_gene: TRBV20-1; d_gene: -; abundance: -; j_gene: TRBJ1-2; len: 15; CDR3aa: CSAREYGRLTNGYTF; CDR3nt: TGCAGTGCTAGAGAATACGGACGGTTGACTAATGGCTACACCTTC
v_gene: TRBV2; d_gene: -; abundance: -; j_gene: TRBJ2-6; len: 15; CDR3aa: CASSEQGFGANVLTF; CDR3nt: TGTGCCAGCAGTGAGCAGGGTTTCGGGGCCAACGTCCTGACTTTC
v_gene: TRBV5-1; d_gene: -; abundance: -; j_gene: TRBJ2-7; len: 12; CDR3aa: CASSLFSAQQYF; CDR3nt: TGCGCCAGCAGCTTATTCTCGGCCCAGCAGTACTTC
v_gene: TRBV20-1; d_gene: -; abundance: -; j_gene: TRBJ2-3; len: 14; CDR3aa: CSARVATSTDTQYF; CDR3nt: TGCAGTGCTAGAGTGGCGACTAGCACAGATACGCAGTATTTT
v_gene: TRBV5-6; d_gene: -; abundance: -; j_gene: TRBJ2-4; len: 17; CDR3aa: CASSLFFQDLAKNIQYF; CDR3nt: TGTGCCAGCAGCTTGTTTTTCCAGGACCTAGCCAAAAACATTCAGTACTTC
v_gene: TRBV30; d_gene: -; abundance: few; j_gene: TRBJ1-2; len: 14; CDR3aa: CAWSPTRGAYGYTF; CDR3nt: TGTGCCTGGAGTCCCACCCGGGGGGCCTATGGCTACACCTTC
v_gene: TRBV4-1; d_gene: TRBD1; abundance: -; j_gene: TRBJ1-2; len: 17; CDR3aa: CASSQAFRDRDGYGYTF; CDR3nt: TGCGCCAGCAGCCAAGCCTTCCGGGACAGGGATGGGTATGGCTACACCTTC
v_gene: TRBV29-1; d_gene: TRBD2; abundance: many; j_gene: TRBJ2-1; len: 15; CDR3aa: CSERPLAGGYNEQFF; CDR3nt: TGCAGCGAGCGTCCCCTAGCGGGAGGCTACAATGAGCAGTTCTTC
v_gene: TRBV24-1; d_gene: -; abundance: few; j_gene: TRBJ1-5; len: 15; CDR3aa: CATSSNRVGNQPQHF; CDR3nt: TGTGCCACCAGCTCTAACAGGGTTGGCAATCAGCCCCAGCATTTT